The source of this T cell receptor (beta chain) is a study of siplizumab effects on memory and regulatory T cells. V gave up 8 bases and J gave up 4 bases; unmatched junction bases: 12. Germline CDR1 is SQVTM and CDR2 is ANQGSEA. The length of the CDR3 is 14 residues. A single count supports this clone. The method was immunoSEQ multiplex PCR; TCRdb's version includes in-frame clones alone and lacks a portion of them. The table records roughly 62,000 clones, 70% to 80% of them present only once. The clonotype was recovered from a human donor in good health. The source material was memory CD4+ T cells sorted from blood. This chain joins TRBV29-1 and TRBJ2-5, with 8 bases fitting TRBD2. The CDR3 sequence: CSLTPFGGVETQYF. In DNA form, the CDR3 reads TGCAGCTTGACACCCTTCGGGGGGGTAGAGACCCAGTACTTC.